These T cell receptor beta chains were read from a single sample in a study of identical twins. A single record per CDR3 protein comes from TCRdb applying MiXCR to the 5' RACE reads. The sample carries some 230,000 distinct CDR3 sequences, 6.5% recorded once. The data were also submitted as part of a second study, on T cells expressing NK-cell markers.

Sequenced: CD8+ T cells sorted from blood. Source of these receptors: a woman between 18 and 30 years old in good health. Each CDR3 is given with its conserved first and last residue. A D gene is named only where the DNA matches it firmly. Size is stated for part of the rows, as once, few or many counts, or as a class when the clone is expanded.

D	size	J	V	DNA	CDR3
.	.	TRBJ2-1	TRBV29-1	TGCAGCGTTGAGGGGAACCGAAGGGAGCAGTTCTTC	CSVEGNRREQFF
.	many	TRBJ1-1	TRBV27	TGTGCCAGCAGCATCCAGGGGTTGAACACTGAAGCTTTCTTT	CASSIQGLNTEAFF
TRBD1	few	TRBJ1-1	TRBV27	TGTGCCACCTCAGGGGGGAACAAAGAAGCTTTCTTT	CATSGGNKEAFF
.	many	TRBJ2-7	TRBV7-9	TGTGCCAGCAGCTTAGCCGTCCACCTCCACGGCGAGCAGTACTTC	CASSLAVHLHGEQYF
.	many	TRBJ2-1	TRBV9	TGTGCCAGCAGCGTCAGCCAGGGGGGTTACAATGAGCAGTTCTTC	CASSVSQGGYNEQFF
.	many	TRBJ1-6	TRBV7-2	TGTGCCAGCAGCTTGGACGGTTCACCCCTCCACTTT	CASSLDGSPLHF
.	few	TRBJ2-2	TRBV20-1	TGCAGTGCTCCGAGACTAGGTTCAGGGGAGCTGTTTTTT	CSAPRLGSGELFF
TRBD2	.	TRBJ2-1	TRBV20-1	TGCAGTGCCCCAACCGGGACTAGCAGACTCAATGAGCAGTTCTTC	CSAPTGTSRLNEQFF
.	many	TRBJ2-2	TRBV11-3	TGTGCCAGCAGCTTAGATCGCTACGCGAACACCGGGGAGCTGTTTTTT	CASSLDRYANTGELFF
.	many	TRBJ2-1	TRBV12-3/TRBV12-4	TGTGCCAGCAGTTCGTCGGGACTCCCTGGGGCCGATGAGCAGTTCTTC	CASSSSGLPGADEQFF
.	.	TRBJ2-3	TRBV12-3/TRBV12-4	TGTGCCAGCAGTTTCCGAGGGGGGCGGCCAGATACGCAGTATTTT	CASSFRGGRPDTQYF
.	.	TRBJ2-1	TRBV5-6	TGTGCCAGCAGCGAGAATAGGGTAATAGTCCACAATGAGCAGTTCTTC	CASSENRVIVHNEQFF
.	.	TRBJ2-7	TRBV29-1	TGCAGCGTTGAGCTGGAGGACAAGGCCTACGAGCAGTACTTC	CSVELEDKAYEQYF
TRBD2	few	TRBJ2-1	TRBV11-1	TGTGCCAGCAGCTTTCTGATGATGAGACTAGCGGGGGTTCCAGGCGATGAGCAGTTCTTC	CASSFLMMRLAGVPGDEQFF
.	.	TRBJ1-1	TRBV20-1	TGCAGTGCTAGCGACCTTGGCAGGGTAGATGAAGCTTTCTTT	CSASDLGRVDEAFF
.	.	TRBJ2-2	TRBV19	TGTGCCAGGGGCCCCGGTTATCCCTCCTGGGAGCTGCTTTTT	CARGPGYPSWELLF
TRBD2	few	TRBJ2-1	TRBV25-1	TGTGCCAGTAGCGGGAGCTATGAGCAGTTCTTC	CASSGSYEQFF
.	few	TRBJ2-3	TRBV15	TGTGCCACCCAGCTTGAGAGGGGGGCAGATACGCAGTATTTT	CATQLERGADTQYF
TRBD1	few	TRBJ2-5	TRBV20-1	TGCAGTGCTTCCGATCCAGGACAGGGCGCCGGTTTGACCCAGTACTTC	CSASDPGQGAGLTQYF
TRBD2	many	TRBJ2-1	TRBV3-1	TGTGCCAGCAGCCAAGACCTAGCGGGGTACAATGAGCAGTTCTTC	CASSQDLAGYNEQFF
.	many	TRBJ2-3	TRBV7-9	TGTGCCAGCAGCTTTGACAGACCTAGAGATACGCAGTATTTT	CASSFDRPRDTQYF
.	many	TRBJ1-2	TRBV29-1	TGCAGCGTCGAGGGCGATACTAACTATGGCTACACCTTC	CSVEGDTNYGYTF